This T cell receptor (beta chain) originates from a study of OX40 agonist ivuxolimab in advanced cancers. At the level of the study: The treatment was a fully human IgG2 OX40 agonist, ivuxolimab. Patients got intravenous ivuxolimab at 0.01 to 10 mg/kg every 2 weeks. Overall study findings and caveats: Antigen targets of the expanded peripheral T cells went undetermined.

Turning to this clone: Its antigen is not identified.

Germline V lookup: CDR1 MNHEY, CDR2 SMNVEV (reference sequence). The CDR3 loop spans 13 amino acids. Blood samples were obtained at baseline, cycle 4 day 1, and cycle 7 day 1. The data were produced by immunoSEQ multiplex PCR, yet TCRdb's version contains in-frame clones alone and is incomplete. The sample holds about 56,000 clones, about 90% seen once. The rearrangement joins TRBV27 to TRBJ2-5, with D hard to call. TRBJ2-7 matches the DNA end more closely, so the J call is doubtful. This receptor was identified in an adult with an advanced solid tumor such as melanoma, head and neck, liver or kidney cancer. The source was CD4+ or CD8+ T cells sorted from blood, collected in a trial of the OX40 agonist ivuxolimab. CDR3 in DNA: TGTGCCAGCGGGGAAGGATACTCCTACGAGCAGTACTTC. Encoded protein: CASGEGYSYEQYF.